A selection of T cell receptor beta chains follows, all from one sample in a study of blood T cell repertoires in COVID-19. The method was immunoSEQ multiplex PCR; TCRdb's version includes in-frame clones alone and lacks a portion of them. The table includes some 410,000 clones, roughly 90% detected once. Sequenced input: PBMCs or T cells enriched from blood (not recorded which). The receptors here all came from a young woman with acute COVID-19. The CDR3 runs from the conserved cysteine through the conserved F or W. The order of the fields is V gene, J gene, D gene, clone size, CDR3 DNA, CDR3 protein. A D gene is named only where the DNA matches it firmly. Clone size is shown for a subset of rows, as once, few, many or a class of expanded clone.

TRBV10-3	TRBJ2-1	TRBD2	-	TGTGCCATCAGTCCGAGGACTAGCTCAGGGCTCAATGAGCAGTTCTTC	CAISPRTSSGLNEQFF
TRBV6-4	TRBJ1-3	-	-	TGTGCCAGCCGGTCTGGAAACACCATATATTTT	CASRSGNTIYF
TRBV6-5	TRBJ2-7	-	-	TGTGCCAGCAGTTACAATTTCGGCCAGGCCTACGAGCAGTACTTC	CASSYNFGQAYEQYF
TRBV11-2	TRBJ1-5	-	-	TGTGCCAGCAGCCTAACTCCCTCCGGGCCCCAGCATTTT	CASSLTPSGPQHF
TRBV9	TRBJ1-2	TRBD1	-	TGTGCCAGCAGCTTGGGACAGGGGGCAGATAACTATGGCTACACCTTC	CASSLGQGADNYGYTF
TRBV3-1/TRBV3-2	TRBJ2-2	TRBD2	-	TGTGCCAGCAGCCCTGACCCACTAGCGGGGGGGGGAACCGGGGAGCTGTTTTTT	CASSPDPLAGGGTGELFF
TRBV7-6	TRBJ1-4	-	-	TGTGCCAGCAGCTCCCTCGCGCAGGGAACTGGGGAAAAACTGTTTTTT	CASSSLAQGTGEKLFF
TRBV10-1	TRBJ2-7	TRBD1	-	TGCGCCAGCAGTGCCGAGACAGGGCTAAGGCAGTACTTC	CASSAETGLRQYF
TRBV29-1	TRBJ1-1	-	once	TGCAGCGCCGGGGGTCTCACCAGGAACACTGAAGCTTTCTTT	CSAGGLTRNTEAFF
TRBV7-8	TRBJ1-1	-	-	TGTGCCAGCATCCCCCCAGGGGCCTCAGTATACACTGAAGCTTTCTTT	CASIPPGASVYTEAFF
TRBV3-1/TRBV3-2	TRBJ2-3	-	-	TGTGCCAGCGGCTCCAGACTCAGTCGCTACACAGATACGCAGTATTTT	CASGSRLSRYTDTQYF
TRBV18	TRBJ2-3	-	-	TGTGCCAGCTCACCCCAACGGGAAGATACGCAGTATTTT	CASSPQREDTQYF
TRBV19	TRBJ2-2	TRBD1	-	TGTGCCAGTAGTCGAGACAGGGGCGCGGTCACCGGGGAGCTGTTTTTT	CASSRDRGAVTGELFF
TRBV10-1	TRBJ2-7	TRBD2	few	TGCGCCAGCAGCCCAGCAGGGACTAGCGGGCTCTACGAGCAGTACTTC	CASSPAGTSGLYEQYF
TRBV30	TRBJ2-5	TRBD1	-	TGTGCCTGGAGTGATGGACAGGGGGAGACCCAGTACTTC	CAWSDGQGETQYF
TRBV7-3	TRBJ1-6	-	-	TGTGCCAGCAGCTTATCTAGATATTCACCCCTCCACTTT	CASSLSRYSPLHF
TRBV5-1	TRBJ1-1	TRBD1	-	TGCGCCAGCAGCGGGAGAGGACAGGCATTAGATGAAGCTTTCTTT	CASSGRGQALDEAFF
TRBV7-9	TRBJ2-7	TRBD1	once	TGTGCCAGCAGCCGGGACAGAAGCTACTACGAGCAGTACTTC	CASSRDRSYYEQYF
TRBV6-4	TRBJ2-2	-	-	TGTGCCAGCAGTGAAGGACAGACCGGGGAGCTGTTTTTT	CASSEGQTGELFF
TRBV24-1	TRBJ1-5	-	-	TGTGCCACCAGTGACCCCACACCCGCAATCCCCAATCAGCCCCAGCATTTT	CATSDPTPAIPNQPQHF
TRBV5-1	TRBJ2-7	TRBD1	-	TGCGCCAGCAGCCCAGGGACAGGGGACTACGAGCAGTACTTC	CASSPGTGDYEQYF
TRBV9	TRBJ1-6	TRBD1	-	TGTGCCAGCAGCGCCGGGACAGGGGGCGCGTCACCCCTCCACTTT	CASSAGTGGASPLHF
TRBV7-9	TRBJ2-7	-	-	TGTGCCAGCAGCTTCAGTCAGTACGAGCAGTACTTC	CASSFSQYEQYF
TRBV11-2	TRBJ2-1	TRBD1	-	TGTGCCAGCAGCTTAGGGACAGGGGGGGTCTACAATGATGAGCAGTTCTTC	CASSLGTGGVYNDEQFF
TRBV19	TRBJ2-2	-	-	TGTGCCAGTAGTCCTCAACGGGGGAGCTACACCGGGGAGCTGTTTTTT	CASSPQRGSYTGELFF
TRBV5-1	TRBJ1-2	-	once	TGCGCCAGCACCATCGGGGGGCTCTATGGCTACACCTTC	CASTIGGLYGYTF
TRBV27	TRBJ2-3	TRBD2	-	TGTGCCAGCAGTTTACAAGCGGGGGTAAGAGATACGCAGTATTTT	CASSLQAGVRDTQYF
TRBV21-1	TRBJ1-5	-	-	TGTGCCAGCAGCAAAGAGGGGGTCCAGCCCCAGCATTTT	CASSKEGVQPQHF
TRBV27	TRBJ1-2	TRBD1	-	TGTGCCAGCAGTTTATCGTCGGCGGGGCAGGGGGCGCGTGGCTACACCTTC	CASSLSSAGQGARGYTF
TRBV7-2	TRBJ2-7	-	-	TGTGCCAGCAGTTTCGCCGGGTTCTCCTACGAGCAGTACTTC	CASSFAGFSYEQYF
TRBV5-1	TRBJ1-4	TRBD1	-	TGCGCCAGCAGCTTACCGGGACAGCTGAATGAAAAACTGTTTTTT	CASSLPGQLNEKLFF
TRBV6-1	TRBJ2-2	TRBD1	-	TGTGCCAGCAGTGATCGGACAGGGTCCACCGGGGAGCTGTTTTTT	CASSDRTGSTGELFF
TRBV7-8	TRBJ1-1	TRBD1	-	TGTGCCAGCAGCTTAGTAGTCCAGGGGGTAGGAACTGAAGCTTTCTTT	CASSLVVQGVGTEAFF
TRBV2	TRBJ2-7	TRBD1	-	TGTGCCAGCAGTAGACAGGGGTACGAGCAGTACTTC	CASSRQGYEQYF
TRBV5-1	TRBJ2-5	TRBD2	-	TGCGCCAGCTGGGATGTTGGGGGGGAACCCCAAGAGACCCAGTACTTC	CASWDVGGEPQETQYF
TRBV18	TRBJ1-2	-	-	TGTGCCAGCTCACTTGAGAGTAACTATGGCTACACCTTC	CASSLESNYGYTF
TRBV7-2	TRBJ2-7	TRBD2	once	TGTGCCAGTCGGGCTAGCGGGGTTTACGAGCAGTACTTC	CASRASGVYEQYF
TRBV21-1	TRBJ1-1	-	-	TGTGCCAGCAGCAAAGCGGCCAGGGGGAACACTGAAGCTTTCTTT	CASSKAARGNTEAFF
TRBV2	TRBJ2-7	-	few	TGTGCCAGCAGCATAGGGGCCCCATCAACCTACGAGCAGTACTTC	CASSIGAPSTYEQYF
TRBV5-1	TRBJ1-2	-	few	TGCGCCAGCAGCGAGACCCACAGGCCCTATGGCTACACCTTC	CASSETHRPYGYTF
TRBV6-1	TRBJ1-5	-	-	TGTGCCAGCAGTGAAGTTACAGGGAAAGGCCATCAGCCCCAGCATTTT	CASSEVTGKGHQPQHF
TRBV5-4	TRBJ2-2	-	-	TGTGCCAGCAGCTTGCTTGGGGCCGCGAACACCGGGGAGCTGTTTTTT	CASSLLGAANTGELFF
TRBV6-4	TRBJ1-6	-	-	TGTGCCAGCTCGGGGACATTCGATTCACCCCTCCACTTT	CASSGTFDSPLHF
TRBV29-1	TRBJ1-2	-	-	TGCAGCGTTGAAGGGCAGGCGGGGGGCTACACCTTC	CSVEGQAGGYTF
TRBV28	TRBJ2-6	-	-	TGTGCCAGCAGTGCACAGGACTCTGGGGCCAACGTCCTGACTTTC	CASSAQDSGANVLTF
TRBV4-1	TRBJ1-5	-	-	TGCGCCAGCAGCCAAGATATGACAGACTTTAGAACCCATAGCAATCAGCCCCAGCATTTT	CASSQDMTDFRTHSNQPQHF
TRBV5-1	TRBJ2-3	-	once	TGCGCCAGCAGCCCCGGACAGAGCTACACAGATACGCAGTATTTT	CASSPGQSYTDTQYF
TRBV27	TRBJ2-7	TRBD1	-	TGTGCCAGCAGTCGGGGACAGGGCGAGCAGTACTTC	CASSRGQGEQYF
TRBV14	TRBJ2-2	TRBD2	-	TGTGCCAGCAGCCAAGTCCCCGTTCTAGCGGGACACACCGGGGAGCTGTTTTTT	CASSQVPVLAGHTGELFF
TRBV6-2/TRBV6-3	TRBJ1-2	TRBD1	-	TGTGCCAGCAGTTACATCGGGACAGAGGATGGCTACACCTTC	CASSYIGTEDGYTF
TRBV11-2	TRBJ1-1	-	-	TGTGCCAGCAGCCTAGGGAGGGGCGGCATGAACACTGAAGCTTTCTTT	CASSLGRGGMNTEAFF
TRBV6-4	TRBJ1-2	TRBD1	-	TGTGCCAGCAGTGACTCGTGGGTATTGCCAGGGGGAGATGGCTACACCTTC	CASSDSWVLPGGDGYTF
TRBV18	TRBJ1-3	-	few	TGTGCCAGCTCACTCCAGAGCGTGTCTGGAAACACCATATATTTT	CASSLQSVSGNTIYF
TRBV7-9	TRBJ1-1	-	-	TGTGCCAGCAGCTTATGGAGACAGAAAATGAACACTGAAGCTTTCTTT	CASSLWRQKMNTEAFF
TRBV11-3	TRBJ1-1	-	few	TGTGCCAGCAGCAAAGGGGAGAACACTGAAGCTTTCTTT	CASSKGENTEAFF
TRBV5-4	TRBJ2-1	-	-	TGTGCCAGCAGCTTTAAAACAGGACTAAACAATGAGCAGTTCTTC	CASSFKTGLNNEQFF
TRBV7-2	TRBJ2-7	TRBD1	-	TGTGCCAGCAGCCCCACGGGACAGGTAAACGAGCAGTACTTC	CASSPTGQVNEQYF
TRBV3-1/TRBV3-2	TRBJ2-4	TRBD2	-	TGTGCCAGCAGCCCCTTGGGCGGGGGCATTCAGTACTTC	CASSPLGGGIQYF
TRBV6-2/TRBV6-3	TRBJ1-5	TRBD1	-	TGTGCCAGCAGTTACGAGGCGGGACAGGGGGCGCCGGGCAATCAGCCCCAGCATTTT	CASSYEAGQGAPGNQPQHF